What follows are 9 T cell receptor beta chains derived from one specimen sequenced in a study of T cells in localized non-small cell lung cancer. This table comes from immunoSEQ multiplex PCR, and its TCRdb copy is limited to in-frame clones, with some not included. The sample carries more than 2,000 clones, roughly two fifths recorded once. Here the sequenced sample was lung tumor tissue, taken before any cancer treatment. Receptors originate from a male donor at least 60 years old with stage I squamous cell lung carcinoma.

The genes are TRBV29-1 and TRBJ1-5, with D tentatively TRBD1 (5 bases). Germline CDR1 reads SQVTM; CDR2 reads ANQGSEA. The CDR3 totals 13 residues. The V and J ends lost 4 bases and 3 bases respectively, with 10 bases between them. The CDR3 coding sequence is TGCAGCGTTGGCCAGGGACTCAATCAGCCCCAGCATTTT. This encodes CSVGQGLNQPQHF.

In this sample, this clone turned up a few times. The genes are TRBV6-8 and TRBJ2-1; 10 bases match TRBD1. The CDR3 loop spans 15 amino acids. Trimming removed 6 bases from V and 3 bases from J; junction bases left unmatched: 5. Germline V CDR1 and CDR2: MNHGY, SAAAGT. CDR3 in amino acids: CASSRTGGGYNEQFF. Here the CDR3 DNA reads TGTGCCAGCAGCAGGACAGGGGGAGGCTACAATGAGCAGTTCTTC.

The table lists this clone with a few counts. The V call is TRBV6-8, the J call TRBJ1-1; D gene unclear. Trimming cost V 0 bases and J 0 bases, with 2 bases left between them. The CDR3 has 13 amino acids. The germline gives CDR1 MNHGY, CDR2 SAAAGT. This chain's CDR3 is CASSYSMNTEAFF. The CDR3 DNA reads as TGTGCCAGCAGTTACTCGATGAACACTGAAGCTTTCTTT.

This chain uses TRBV9 with TRBJ1-2; D unclear. Trimming pared 4 bases from V and 5 bases from J, leaving 12 bases between. CDR1 is SGDLS, CDR2 YYNGEE, per germline. This CDR3 is 13 amino acids long. CDR3 sequence: CASSPLNQYGYTF. CDR3 sequence (DNA): TGTGCCAGCAGCCCCCTAAACCAATATGGCTACACCTTC.

This clone was counted only a few times. CDR3 protein: CAISEYLFSPDTEAFF. The CDR3 region has the DNA TGTGCCATCAGTGAGTATCTCTTTTCCCCGGACACTGAAGCTTTCTTT. The chain employs TRBV10-3 and TRBJ1-1; D is ambiguous. Between the trimmed V and J ends, which lost 1 base and 3 bases, there was a span of 15 bases. CDR1 and CDR2 (germline): ENHRY, SYGVKD. The length of the CDR3 is 16 residues.

The chain recombines TRBV12-2 with TRBJ2-3; the D call of TRBD1 is as the table states it, not checked on the DNA. TRBV12-2 is marked as a pseudogene. The CDR3 contains 15 residues. DNA for the CDR3: TGTGCCTCCCGGCCAGGCCCCTTTTCCGTGAATACGCAGTATTTT. Its translation: CASRPGPFSVNTQYF.

In the case of this clone: At one of its ends the junction is not consistent with the germline gene, which may arise from a read error. This chain connects TRBV6-8 to TRBJ1-2; no firm D call. The CDR3 consists of 12 residues. Germline assignment: CDR1 MNHGY and CDR2 SAAAGT. CDR3 nucleotides: TGTGCCATCAGTAAGGACCGCGATGGCTACACCTTC. It translates to CAISKDRDGYTF.

This sequence joins TRBV23-1 and TRBJ2-7; possibly TRBD1 or TRBD2 for D (6 bases each). TRBV23-1 falls under the ORF class, with uncertain function. The CDR3 has 13 amino acids. Trimming removed 6 bases from V and 3 bases from J, with 12 bases in between. CDR3 nucleotides: TGCGCCAGCAGCTCGGGGGACAACTACGAGCAGTACTTC. Translated, it gives CASSSGDNYEQYF.

This chain connects TRBV18 to TRBJ2-1; no clear D. V shed 1 base and J shed 0 bases, with 7 bases lying between them. The germline V gene encodes CDR1 KGHSH and CDR2 LQKENI. This CDR3 is built from 15 residues. This chain's CDR3 is CASSPQQSSYNEQFF. DNA for the CDR3: TGTGCCAGCTCACCACAACAGAGCTCCTACAATGAGCAGTTCTTC.